The entry below describes one T cell receptor (beta chain). The antigen remains unidentified. The CDR3 has 14 amino acids. Trimming took off 5 bases at V and 3 bases at J, with 10 bases between the two ends. Looked up from germline, CDR1 is SGHVS and CDR2 is FQNEAQ. This record comes from a study of OX40 agonist ivuxolimab in advanced cancers. Study-wide results and caveats: Among the lowest levels of clonal expansion were found in partial responders at 0.1-3.0 mg/kg.

The protocol was immunoSEQ multiplex PCR, while the TCRdb copy is restricted to in-frame clones and leaves out a portion. The sample lists about 94,000 clones, 87% seen once, with just over 0.3% in the top ten. The chain has TRBV7-8 and TRBJ2-2; possibly TRBD2 for D (5 bases). The sample in question was CD4+ or CD8+ T cells sorted from blood, obtained in a trial of the OX40 agonist ivuxolimab. This TCR derives from an adult with an advanced solid tumor such as melanoma, head and neck, liver or kidney cancer. The CDR3 protein is CASSLREYTGELFF. The CDR3 DNA reads as TGTGCCAGCAGCCTTAGGGAGTACACCGGGGAGCTGTTTTTT.